The T cell receptor beta chain described here comes from a study of cytomegalovirus exposure and HLA in healthy donors (dated by TCRdb to 2016 to 2017). Context from the whole study: According to an earlier analysis of several hundred of the donors, some 180 million T cells yielded 117 million unique TCR beta sequences and more than 250 Gb of sequence data. In addition to the first cohort of roughly 700 subjects, a separate validation cohort of some 120 different subjects was used. All discovery cohort repertoires had been generated on a single sequencing platform. The study combined high-throughput TCR immunosequencing, statistical association of individual TCRs with disease status, and machine learning to predict cytomegalovirus infection status. Across 300 to 500 genotyped donors of the cohort, an average of about 240,000 unique TCR beta nucleotide sequences per donor were sequenced, and approximately 17% of those sequences were non-productive. Rather than drawing on any new phenotypic data, the later analysis identified candidate immune exposures from TCR beta sequences and the way those sequences occurred across donors. To decide whether each TCR beta V gene segment behaved as functional or pseudogenic, an earlier analysis of some 540 of the donors relied on high-throughput TCR beta sequencing. Of the approximately 400 genotyped donors, 65% to 90% were placed in the genetic ancestry cluster associated with self-reported Caucasian donors. The study aimed to test whether signatures of past pathogen exposure could be identified by cataloging public T cell receptors. An early release that covered about 640 HLA-typed donors contained about 290 gigabases of sequencing data and some 87 million unique TCR sequences. Genome-wide SNP genotypes for about three fifths of the roughly 670 donors were used in a later genetic analysis, which treated that subset as a discovery cohort. A later analysis re-analyzed previously published TCR beta repertoires from 666 donors and added high-resolution HLA genotyping to study TCR occurrence patterns. Four or five DR-DQ haplotypes were handled as single units for association and clustering, since linkage in the cohort was strong. Typing coverage differed by locus: A, B, C, DRB1 and DQB1 were typed in roughly 629-640 donors, DQA1 in about 550, DPA1 in some 600, and DPB1 in roughly 450. The study profiled the T cell repertoires of 500 to 800 subjects by immunosequencing and related them to cytomegalovirus serostatus. HLA typing included class I and class II loci at four-digit resolution. Donor age, sex, ethnicity and CMV serostatus were collected together with the repertoire data. Overall results and qualifications from the work: The earlier analysis of some 540 of the donors excluded some 15 rarely observed V segments, including chromosome 9 orphons, because counts were too low. The classifier was reported to diagnose cytomegalovirus status with high specificity and sensitivity in both the original and validation cohorts. At a false discovery rate of 0.05, a later analysis linked 16,951 TCR beta sequences to specific HLA alleles. Across donors, most TCR sequences were observed very rarely, whereas some public TCRs were present in many individuals. HLA typing was unavailable for some donors at each locus, so association tests used only the typed subset. An earlier analysis of 587 of the donors showed that most TCR beta V segments appeared in productive rearrangements either about 87% or about 30% of the time, which broadly matched IMGT annotations. The cohort was sequenced for TCR beta chains only, and without alpha or paired-chain data the features that could be detected were limited. Most CMV-associated TCR beta chains appeared to be HLA-restricted in a later analysis, and the HLA associations seemed to be driven largely by CMV exposure. Correlated functional status among segregating V segments might be attributable to linkage disequilibrium, but an unknown experimental factor could not be ruled out. In vitro tests confirmed that a few of the cytomegalovirus-associated TCR beta chains recognize cytomegalovirus antigens. A cluster of highly shared sequence variants was judged likely to be a technical artifact of the sequencing pipeline. Compared with equally common non-associated chains, HLA-associated TCR beta chains in a later analysis were more clonally expanded and had lower generation probabilities. A further reported finding was that TCR beta sequences accurately predicted the HLA-A and HLA-B alleles for most subjects in the first cohort. A later genetic analysis reported fewer N-insertions in productive TCRs among donors in an Asian-associated ancestry cluster than the approximately 700-donor mean. Some IMGT-functional V segments, including TRBV6-2 and TRBV6-3, could not be told apart with the 87-base-pair reads, so those segments were excluded. When HLA alleles, especially DR and DQ, strongly co-occurred, attributing TCR associations to individual alleles was difficult. For the cohort, immune exposure information was limited to CMV serostatus. V-gene and J-gene trimming of TCR beta chains was associated with a missense DCLRE1C variant in a later genetic analysis, and the association was replicated in an independent cohort. The study gave a list of roughly 150 TCR beta chains associated with cytomegalovirus. A later analysis reported that several top co-occurrence clusters appeared linked to parvovirus B19, influenza, CMV and Epstein-Barr virus. According to the authors, the approach could potentially be generalized to other disease states and immunological phenotypes. According to a later analysis, TCR association rates differed among HLA loci, with DRB1 alleles showing the most associated TCRs and HLA-C alleles showing the fewest. The presence/absence analyses assumed that sequencing depth was roughly uniform across donors, and that assumption may not be true.

The receptor library was made with the immunoSEQ multiplex PCR assay. For the multiplex PCR, a mixture combining 60 forward primers for TCR Vbeta segments and 13 reverse primers for TCR Jbeta segments was used. A multiplex PCR assay on genomic DNA amplified the CDR3 region of rearranged TCR beta genes. Amplified TCR beta libraries were sequenced as 87-base-pair reads on the Illumina HiSeq System. The original pipeline was this. A later analysis counted some 74 million unique TCR beta chains across the 640 or so repertoires, and roughly 11 million of these chains were shared by at least two donors. A nearest-neighbor algorithm error-corrected the raw reads and collapsed the reads into unique sequences, merging closely related sequences to remove PCR and sequencing errors. To assign V, D and J gene segments, CDR3 sequences were aligned to IMGT reference sequences. For a sequence to be retained, a match of at least six nucleotides to both a V gene segment and a J gene segment was required. Rearrangements were called productive when the CDR3 lacked stop codons and stayed in frame with V and J; all others were non-productive. Following IMGT convention, CDR3 was defined as the stretch from the second conserved V-encoded cysteine up to the conserved J-encoded phenylalanine. The earlier analysis of about 590 of the donors excluded sequences that lacked an unambiguous match to a single V gene segment. An earlier analysis of fewer than 750 of the donors classified V segments as functional when productive rearrangements were above 56.7% and as segregating when the standard deviation between donors was above 5%. A statistical classification framework was built for diagnosing cytomegalovirus status from the catalog of TCR beta chain sequences. In a later analysis, V and J genes were assigned by comparing TCR nucleotide sequences against IMGT/GENE-DB human TR gene sequences. Using the TCRdist pipeline, a later analysis assigned CDR3 sequences along with most-parsimonious VDJ recombination scenarios. In a later analysis, each TCR beta chain was defined by its CDR3 amino acid sequence together with its V-gene family, and reads lacking a unique V-gene family were excluded. In a later analysis, a few hundred highly shared, low-generation-probability nucleotide sequences were removed to address suspected cross-contamination and a sequencing artifact. In a later analysis, a clonal expansion index was calculated for each public chain from normalized within-repertoire ranks of inferred template counts. In a later analysis, generation probabilities were computed with a VDJ recombination model fitted to out-of-frame rearrangements, and the resulting probabilities were checked against IGoR. In a later analysis, hypergeometric tests were used to score TCR-TCR, TCR-HLA and TCR-CMV co-occurrence, with a repertoire-size bias correction applied to TCR pairs. A later analysis estimated false discovery rates by permuting HLA or CMV assignments 20 times. In a later analysis, co-occurring TCRs were grouped using DBSCAN, with TCRdist sequence similarity added in when clustering inside HLA-allele-positive subsets. Co-occurrence clustering excluded repertoires with fewer than 30,000 or more than 120,000 public chains, plus five with anomalous nucleotide sharing. As stored in TCRdb, this immuneACCESS dataset retains in-frame rearrangements with V and J assigned. A fraction of the clones does not appear; measured against another copy, unresolved V genes explain less than half of the discrepancy, and the remainder lacks a known reason. D and trimming were read from the DNA, whereas the V and J calls and clone size are those reported in that table. Recorded for this sample are roughly 130,000 clones; roughly three fifths of them occurred a single time. The ten largest clones take up around 1.9% of the sample.

At the junction V is shortened by 3 bases and J by 0 bases, with 9 bases in between. From the cysteine through the phenylalanine, the CDR3 covers 15 amino acids. Only the CDR3 region is kept as DNA, spanning 45 bases read in frame from base 1. CDR1 and CDR2 are drawn from the germline V gene: MRHNA, SNTAGT. The cohort consisted of 600 to 700 healthy bone marrow donors. All cohort members were sampled while nominally healthy, although unrecorded immune exposures were likely present. The donor was CMV seronegative and was included in the group of about 350 seronegative cohort members. Each donor provided a peripheral blood sample, and peripheral blood mononuclear cells were used for TCR beta sequencing. The Qiagen DNeasy Blood Extraction Kit was used to extract genomic DNA from the blood cell samples. About this clone: The clone's antigen remains unknown. Per-nucleotide qualities are absent, and no much larger clonotype sits a single base away.

The sequence was obtained from a male donor in good health and CMV-seronegative. The rearrangement combines TRBV6-4 with TRBJ2-1; no D gene call is confident. Sequencing was carried out using PBMCs. The nucleotides read TGTGCCAGCAGTGAAGACCCTAGCTCCTACAATGAGCAGTTCTTC. It codes for CASSEDPSSYNEQFF.